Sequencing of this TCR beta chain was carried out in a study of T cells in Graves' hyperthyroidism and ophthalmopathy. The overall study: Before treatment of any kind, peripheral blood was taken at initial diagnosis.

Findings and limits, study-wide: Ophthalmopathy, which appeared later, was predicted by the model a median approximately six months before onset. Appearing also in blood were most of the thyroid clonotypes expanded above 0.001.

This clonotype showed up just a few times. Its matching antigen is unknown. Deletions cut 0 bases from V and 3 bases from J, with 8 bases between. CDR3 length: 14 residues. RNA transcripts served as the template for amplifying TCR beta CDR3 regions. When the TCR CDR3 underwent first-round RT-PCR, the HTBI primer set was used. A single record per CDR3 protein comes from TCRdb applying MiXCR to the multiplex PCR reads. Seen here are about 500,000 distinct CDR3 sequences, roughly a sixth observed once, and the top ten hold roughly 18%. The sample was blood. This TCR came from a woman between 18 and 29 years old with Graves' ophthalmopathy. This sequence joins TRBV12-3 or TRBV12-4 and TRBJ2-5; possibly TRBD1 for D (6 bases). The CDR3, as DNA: TGTGCCAGCAGTTTAGCGTGGACAGAAGAGACCCAGTACTTC. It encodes CASSLAWTEETQYF.